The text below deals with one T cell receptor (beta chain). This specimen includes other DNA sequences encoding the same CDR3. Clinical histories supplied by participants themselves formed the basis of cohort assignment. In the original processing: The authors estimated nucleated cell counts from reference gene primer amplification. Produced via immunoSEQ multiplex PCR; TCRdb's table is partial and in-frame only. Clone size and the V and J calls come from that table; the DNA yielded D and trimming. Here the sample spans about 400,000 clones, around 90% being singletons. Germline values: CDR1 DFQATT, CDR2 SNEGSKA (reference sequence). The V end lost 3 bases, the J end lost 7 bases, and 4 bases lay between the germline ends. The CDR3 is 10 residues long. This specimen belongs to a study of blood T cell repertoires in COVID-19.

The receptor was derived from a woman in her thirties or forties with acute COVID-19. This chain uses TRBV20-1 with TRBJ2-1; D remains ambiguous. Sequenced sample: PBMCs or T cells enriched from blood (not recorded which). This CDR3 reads CSASHNEQFF. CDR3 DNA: TGCAGTGCTAGCCATAATGAGCAGTTCTTC.